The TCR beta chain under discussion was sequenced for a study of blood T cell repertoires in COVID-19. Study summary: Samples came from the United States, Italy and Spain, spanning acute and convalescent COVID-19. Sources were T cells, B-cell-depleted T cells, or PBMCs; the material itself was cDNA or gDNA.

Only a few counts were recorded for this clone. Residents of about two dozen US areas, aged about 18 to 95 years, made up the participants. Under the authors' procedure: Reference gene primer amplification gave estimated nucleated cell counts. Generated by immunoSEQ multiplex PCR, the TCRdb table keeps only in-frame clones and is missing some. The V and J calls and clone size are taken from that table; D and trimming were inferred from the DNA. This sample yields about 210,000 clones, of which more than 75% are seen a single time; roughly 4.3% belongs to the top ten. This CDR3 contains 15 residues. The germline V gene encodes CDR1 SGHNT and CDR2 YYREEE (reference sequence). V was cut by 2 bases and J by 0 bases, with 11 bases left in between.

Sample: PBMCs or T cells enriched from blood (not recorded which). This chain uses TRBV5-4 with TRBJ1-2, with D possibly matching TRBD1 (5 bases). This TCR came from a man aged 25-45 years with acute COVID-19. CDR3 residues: CASSFGASPNYGYTF. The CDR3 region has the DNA TGTGCCAGCAGCTTTGGGGCGAGCCCTAACTATGGCTACACCTTC.